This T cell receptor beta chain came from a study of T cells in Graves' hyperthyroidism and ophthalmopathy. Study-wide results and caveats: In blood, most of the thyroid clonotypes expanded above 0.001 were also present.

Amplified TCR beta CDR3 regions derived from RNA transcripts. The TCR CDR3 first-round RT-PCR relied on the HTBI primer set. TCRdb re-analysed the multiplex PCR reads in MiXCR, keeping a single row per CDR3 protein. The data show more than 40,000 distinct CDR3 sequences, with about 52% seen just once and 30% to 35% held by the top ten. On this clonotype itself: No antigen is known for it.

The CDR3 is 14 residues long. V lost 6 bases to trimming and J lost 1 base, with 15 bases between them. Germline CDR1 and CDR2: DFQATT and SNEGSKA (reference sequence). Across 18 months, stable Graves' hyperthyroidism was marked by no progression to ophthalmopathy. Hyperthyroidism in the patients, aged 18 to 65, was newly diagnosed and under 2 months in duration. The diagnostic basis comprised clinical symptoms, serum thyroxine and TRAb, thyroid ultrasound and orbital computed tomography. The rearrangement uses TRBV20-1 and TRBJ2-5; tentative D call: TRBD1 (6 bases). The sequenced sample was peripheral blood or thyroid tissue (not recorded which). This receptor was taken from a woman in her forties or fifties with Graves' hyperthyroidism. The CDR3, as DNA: TGCAGTGCATGGCGAGGACAGCTCCAAGAGACCCAGTACTTC. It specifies CSAWRGQLQETQYF.